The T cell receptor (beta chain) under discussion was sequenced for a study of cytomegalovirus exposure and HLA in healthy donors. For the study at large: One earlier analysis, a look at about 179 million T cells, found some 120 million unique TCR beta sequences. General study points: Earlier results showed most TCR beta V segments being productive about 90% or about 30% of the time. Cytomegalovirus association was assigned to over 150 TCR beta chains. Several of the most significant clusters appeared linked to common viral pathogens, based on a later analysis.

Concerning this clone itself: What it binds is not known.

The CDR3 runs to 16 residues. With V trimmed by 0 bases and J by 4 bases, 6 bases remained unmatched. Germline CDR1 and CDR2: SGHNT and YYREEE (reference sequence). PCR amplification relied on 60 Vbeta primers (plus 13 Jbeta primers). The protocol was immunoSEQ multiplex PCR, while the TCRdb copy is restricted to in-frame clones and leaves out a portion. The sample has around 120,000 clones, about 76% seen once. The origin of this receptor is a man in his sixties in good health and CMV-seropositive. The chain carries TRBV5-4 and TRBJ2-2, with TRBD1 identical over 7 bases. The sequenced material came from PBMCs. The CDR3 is CASSLDDRVPTGELFF. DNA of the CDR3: TGTGCCAGCAGCTTGGATGACAGGGTACCCACCGGGGAGCTGTTTTTT.